This T cell receptor beta chain was recorded in a study of cytomegalovirus exposure and HLA in healthy donors. Study-wide context: Early on, a data release was issued that held about 85 million unique TCRs from HLA-typed donors.

The CDR3 has 15 amino acids. Germline V gene lookup returns CDR1 LNHDA and CDR2 SQIVND (reference sequence). Trimming left V 3 bases short and J 4 bases short, with 16 bases between. PCR employed 60 Vbeta and 13 Jbeta primers. Profiled with immunoSEQ multiplex PCR; TCRdb holds only in-frame clones, not every one. The repertoire consists of roughly 160,000 clones, with approximately 85% occurring once and the leading ten covering roughly 10%. This clonotype was obtained from a man aged 18-30 years in good health and CMV-seropositive. The V and J genes are TRBV19 and TRBJ2-7, with D possibly TRBD1 on 7 matching bases. Sequencing was performed on PBMCs. The CDR3 protein is CASSILGGTAYEQYF. The CDR3, as DNA: TGTGCCAGTAGTATTCTTGGGGGGACAGCTTACGAGCAGTACTTC.